The text below deals with one TCR beta chain. This CDR3 spans 15 amino acids. Trimming shortened V by 3 bases and J by 0 bases, and 8 bases separated the two germline ends. Germline V gene data show CDR1 as KGHDR and CDR2 as SFDVKD. The entry originates in a study of blood T cell repertoires in COVID-19. Under the authors' procedure: Reference gene primer amplification yielded estimated nucleated cell counts. TCRdb's table, derived via immunoSEQ multiplex PCR, lists solely in-frame clones and lacks some. D and trimming come from the DNA, and the V and J calls and clone size come from that table. Here the sample spans 25,000 to 35,000 clones, 65% to 90% being singletons.

The sequencing input was peripheral blood. The source of this sequence is a man in his sixties or seventies with active COVID-19. The V call is TRBV24-1, the J call TRBJ1-3; D uncertain. CDR3 coding DNA: TGTGCCACCAGTGATAACGGTATCTCTGGAAACACCATATATTTT. Encoded protein: CATSDNGISGNTIYF.